The rows below give T cell receptor beta chains drawn from one sample of a study of T cell repertoires and HLA-DP antigens. TCRdb keeps only in-frame clones here, not all; method: immunoSEQ multiplex PCR. The profile shows 75,000 to 90,000 clones, around 86% of them singletons. These receptors are not linked to any known antigen. The sample consisted of CD4+ T cells from PBMCs. Every receptor here comes from a man aged 50-60 years in good health and CMV-seronegative. Each CDR3 is given without its conserved first and last residue.

V	J	CDR3
TRBV7-2	TRBJ2-2	ASSSYGRGVSGELF
TRBV6-5	TRBJ1-2	ASTRQANYGYT
TRBV27	TRBJ2-7	ASSFALSYEQY
TRBV27	TRBJ2-1	ASSLRLAGAQQF
TRBV9	TRBJ2-1	ASSVEAMTVYNEQF
TRBV28	TRBJ1-5	ASKQMGGNQPQH
TRBV7-9	TRBJ1-2	ASSLARTVYGYT
TRBV30	TRBJ1-1	AWSTSGRNTEAF
TRBV11-2	TRBJ1-2	ASSLGEGLFGYT
TRBV7-9	TRBJ1-2	ASSLERQGARGYT
TRBV18	TRBJ2-1	ASSPSVAGASYNEQF
TRBV5-1	TRBJ2-7	ASSPQTGLARYEQY
TRBV6-6	TRBJ2-5	ASSFYLGGQETQY
TRBV19	TRBJ2-5	ASTPGGVPQETQY
TRBV4-1	TRBJ1-2	ASSQGEVDGYT
TRBV11-2	TRBJ2-5	ASSYEETQY
TRBV6-5	TRBJ1-2	ASSQDKAPYGYT
TRBV28	TRBJ2-3	ASSLYRDTQY
TRBV29-1	TRBJ2-7	SVAGIREQY
TRBV6-6	TRBJ2-1	ASSYAESFYNEQF
TRBV6-1	TRBJ2-7	ASSPTTRPGHEQY
TRBV2	TRBJ1-1	ASSAGRSAEAF
TRBV7-3	TRBJ2-3	ARLPHGTLCTDTQY
TRBV18	TRBJ1-2	ASSPDEGIGGYT
TRBV30	TRBJ1-1	AWSKDLNTEAF
TRBV18	TRBJ2-5	ASSPKETQY